Below, 27 T cell receptor beta chains from the same sample are listed, as sequenced in a study of shared clonotypes between healthy human individuals. Here immunoSEQ multiplex PCR was the method, and the copy in TCRdb shows in-frame clones only, minus some. Of some 2.1 million clones listed, around 93% are singletons. Positive CCR7 selection of CD45RO-negative cells yielded the naive CD8 cells, and terminally differentiated effector memory CD45RA+ cells were excluded. The sample consisted of naive CD8+ T cells from PBMCs. These receptors came from a man aged 18 to 35 in good health. Some clones in this sample may be carry-over from other donors' samples.

V is TRBV11-2 and J is TRBJ1-5; no clear D. Germline CDR1 is SGHAT and CDR2 is FQNNGV. V was pared by 0 bases and J by 4 bases, with 13 bases between. The CDR3 loop spans 16 amino acids. The CDR3 sequence is CASSLDPRQPNQPQHF. The CDR3 nucleotides are TGTGCCAGCAGCTTAGATCCCCGGCAGCCAAATCAGCCCCAGCATTTT.

V gene TRBV28 combines with J gene TRBJ1-5; 9 bases line up with TRBD1. The CDR3 runs to 16 residues. Per the germline V gene, CDR1 is MDHEN and CDR2 is SYDVKM. With 7 bases clipped from V and 4 bases from J, the junction kept 11 bases outside the gene matches. The CDR3 coding sequence is TGTGCCAGCACCAAGTACAGGGGGCTTTGGAATCAGCCCCAGCATTTT. It yields the protein CASTKYRGLWNQPQHF.

The chain couples TRBV9 to TRBJ1-2, with 9 bases aligning to TRBD1. Germline V gives CDR1 SGDLS, CDR2 YYNGEE. V lost 0 bases to trimming and J lost 3 bases; unmatched junction nucleotides: 12. The CDR3 runs to 18 residues. The CDR3 reads CASSVATGGTGSDYGYTF. The CDR3 DNA is TGTGCCAGCAGCGTAGCTACGGGAGGGACAGGGAGCGACTATGGCTACACCTTC.

The chain uses TRBV6-5 and TRBJ1-3; possibly TRBD1 for D (6 bases). V was cut by 6 bases and J by 0 bases, with 12 bases left in between. The CDR3 is 15 residues long. Germline loops: CDR1 MNHEY, CDR2 SVGAGI. As DNA, the CDR3 is TGTGCCAGCAGAACAGGGATAAGCTCTGGAAACACCATATATTTT. This encodes CASRTGISSGNTIYF.

This clone has only one observation. The chain couples TRBV10-1 to TRBJ2-3, with 9 bases matching TRBD2. Trimming cost V 0 bases and J 3 bases; bases outside gene matches: 1. CDR1 WNHNN and CDR2 SYGVQD come from the germline V gene (reference sequence). There are 15 residues in the CDR3. CDR3 amino acids: CASSESLAGTDTQYF. The DNA of the CDR3 is TGCGCCAGCAGTGAGTCCCTAGCGGGAACAGATACGCAGTATTTT.

This clone was detected only once. This sample includes further DNA sequences coding for the same CDR3. V is TRBV6-6 and J is TRBJ1-3; no firm D call. CDR3 length: 11 residues. Germline values: CDR1 MNHNY, CDR2 SVGAGI (reference sequence). Trimming removed 8 bases from V and 0 bases from J, with 2 bases in between. CDR3: CASLSGNTIYF. The CDR3 region has the DNA TGTGCCAGCCTCTCTGGAAACACCATATATTTT.

In DNA form, the CDR3 reads TGTGCCAGTACCCCAGCGGGGGCAACTAATGAAAAACTGTTTTTT. Translation gives CASTPAGATNEKLFF. This rearrangement joins TRBV19 to TRBJ1-4; tentatively, D is TRBD1 (5 bases). The germline V and J ends were trimmed by 7 bases and 0 bases, with 12 bases remaining between them. Germline lookup yields CDR1 LNHDA and CDR2 SQIVND (reference sequence). This CDR3 comprises 15 residues. The variable domain in full, completed from reference TRBV19 and TRBJ1-4, reads DGGITQSPKYLFRKEGQNVTLSCEQNLNHDAMYWYRQDPGQGLRLIYYSQIVNDFQKGDIAEGYSVSREKKESFPLTVTSAQKNPTAFYLCASTPAGATNEKLFFGSGTQLSVL.

This rearrangement joins TRBV11-1 to TRBJ1-1; D is unclear. The CDR3 runs to 13 residues. CDR1 is SGHAT and CDR2 is FQDESV in the germline V gene (reference sequence). Between the trimmed V and J ends, which lost 3 bases and 2 bases, there was a span of 7 bases. CDR3 sequence reads: CASSLSLNTEAFF. The CDR3 DNA reads as TGTGCCAGCAGCTTGAGTCTAAACACTGAAGCTTTCTTT.

The gene calls are TRBV7-9 and TRBJ2-7, with a tentative D call TRBD2 (6 bases). Germline lookup yields CDR1 SEHNR and CDR2 FQNEAQ (reference sequence). The germline V and J ends were trimmed by 8 bases and 7 bases, with 18 bases remaining between them. The CDR3 loop spans 13 amino acids. CDR3 DNA: TGTGCCAGCTGGGCGGGGAACTACGTGGAGCAGTACTTC. Translated, it gives CASWAGNYVEQYF.

The J gene is TRBJ1-4, the V gene TRBV6-5; D not certain. The CDR3 sequence is 14 residues long. Germline values: CDR1 MNHEY, CDR2 SVGAGI. V was trimmed by 6 bases and J by 7 bases, leaving 15 bases between them. CDR3 sequence (DNA): TGTGCCAGCAGAGAAAAGGGTCGGAGTGAAAAACTGTTTTTT. This translates into CASREKGRSEKLFF.

The chain uses TRBV7-9 and TRBJ1-2; D is possibly TRBD1 (5 bases). Per the germline V gene, CDR1 is SEHNR and CDR2 is FQNEAQ (reference sequence). The CDR3 loop spans 13 amino acids. V lost 2 bases to trimming and J lost 4 bases, with 8 bases between them. CDR3 coding DNA: TGTGCCAGCAGCTTAACCCAGGGCTATGGCTACACCTTC. Translation: CASSLTQGYGYTF.

CDR3 amino acids: CASSSPGTSTDTQYF. CDR3 sequence (DNA): TGTGCCAGCAGTAGCCCCGGGACTAGCACAGATACGCAGTATTTT. The chain couples TRBV6-6 to TRBJ2-3; tentative D call: TRBD2 (6 bases). The length of the CDR3 is 15 residues. V lost 5 bases to trimming and J lost 0 bases, with 12 bases between them. From germline, CDR1 is MNHNY and CDR2 SVGAGI (reference sequence).

This chain links TRBV29-1 with TRBJ1-1; D is uncertain. The germline gives CDR1 SQVTM, CDR2 ANQGSEA. This CDR3 contains 12 residues. Trimming shortened V by 0 bases and J by 4 bases, and 6 bases separated the two germline ends. In nucleotides, the CDR3 is TGCAGCGTTGAAGATTGGGGCACTGAAGCTTTCTTT. It translates to CSVEDWGTEAFF.

The chain carries TRBV7-9 and TRBJ2-7, with D unresolved. This CDR3 spans 13 amino acids. Germline V gene sequence: CDR1 SEHNR, CDR2 FQNEAQ (reference sequence). V was cut by 6 bases and J by 3 bases, with 12 bases left in between. CDR3: CASSSWEGYEQYF. CDR3 nucleotide sequence: TGTGCCAGCAGTAGTTGGGAAGGCTACGAGCAGTACTTC.

The V call is TRBV19, the J call TRBJ2-7; maybe TRBD1 (6 bases). Germline CDR1 LNHDA, CDR2 SQIVND (reference sequence). Trimming stripped 2 bases from V and 3 bases from J, with 11 bases between. This CDR3 spans 14 amino acids. The CDR3 loop is CASSIRTAVYEQYF. CDR3 nucleotides: TGTGCCAGTAGTATAAGGACAGCTGTCTACGAGCAGTACTTC.

This clone was detected once. V is TRBV2 and J is TRBJ2-1; TRBD1 matches 9 bases. The CDR3 totals 16 residues. V shed 2 bases, J shed 3 bases, and the junction held 5 bases outside the gene matches. Germline V gene data show CDR1 as SNHLY and CDR2 as FYNNEI. CDR3 loop: CASSESQDRGYNEQFF. The CDR3 nucleotides are TGTGCCAGCAGTGAAAGTCAGGACAGGGGCTACAATGAGCAGTTCTTC.

This chain links TRBV28 with TRBJ2-3, with D possibly TRBD1 on 6 matching bases. The germline CDR1 and CDR2 sequences are MDHEN and SYDVKM. The CDR3 covers 14 residues. V was trimmed by 6 bases and J by 0 bases, leaving 10 bases between them. CDR3 DNA sequence: TGTGCCAGCAGAGGGGGAGTTAGCACAGATACGCAGTATTTT. Translated, it gives CASRGGVSTDTQYF.

This chain connects TRBV4-1 to TRBJ2-3; D remains ambiguous. V lost 0 bases and J lost 4, with 11 bases in between. The CDR3 totals 15 residues. Germline V gene sequence: CDR1 MGHRA, CDR2 YSYEKL. Here the CDR3 reads CASSQEIHKADTQYF. CDR3 in DNA: TGCGCCAGCAGCCAAGAGATTCACAAGGCAGATACGCAGTATTTT.

This clone was picked up one time. The chain carries TRBV29-1 and TRBJ2-1; D is uncertain. Germline V CDR1 and CDR2: SQVTM, ANQGSEA. This CDR3 is 12 amino acids long. Deletions cut 2 bases from V and 6 bases from J, with 8 bases between. The CDR3 reads CSVEIGGNEQFF. The CDR3 DNA follows: TGCAGCGTTGAAATCGGCGGCAATGAGCAGTTCTTC.

The chain recombines TRBV28 with TRBJ2-7; 9 bases line up with TRBD1. This CDR3 is 15 amino acids long. Germline trimming cut 6 bases from V and 0 bases from J; bases unmatched to any gene: 6. Germline-derived CDR1 and CDR2 are MDHEN and SYDVKM. The CDR3 region is CASRPDRGDSYEQYF. The CDR3 bases are TGTGCCAGCAGACCTGACAGGGGGGACTCCTACGAGCAGTACTTC.

This chain uses TRBV7-9 with TRBJ1-4; weak D call: TRBD1 (5 bases). The germline CDR1 and CDR2 sequences are SEHNR and FQNEAQ (reference sequence). CDR3 length equals 15 residues. Trimming pared 7 bases from V and 6 bases from J, leaving 18 bases between. CDR3 DNA: TGTGCCAGCAACGCTTGGGGGAGAGAAGATGAAAAACTGTTTTTT. Its translation: CASNAWGREDEKLFF.

The CDR3, as DNA: TGTGCCAGCAGCTCGATAACCGGGACGGCTGAAGCTTTCTTT. Translating it yields CASSSITGTAEAFF. J is TRBJ1-1 and V is TRBV7-9, with a possible D match to TRBD1 (5 bases). The CDR3 sequence is 14 residues long. V lost 4 bases, J lost 6 bases, and 15 bases lay in between. CDR1 is SEHNR, CDR2 FQNEAQ, per germline (reference sequence).

The J gene is TRBJ2-5, the V gene TRBV27; D is possibly TRBD1 (6 bases). This CDR3 region has 14 residues. CDR1 is MNHEY and CDR2 is SMNVEV in the germline V gene (reference sequence). V lost 2 bases and J lost 3, with 10 bases in between. The DNA for the CDR3 is TGTGCCAGCAGTTTAATGCGGACAGAAGAGACCCAGTACTTC. Translating it yields CASSLMRTEETQYF.

The chain is built from TRBV11-3 and TRBJ2-7; no clear D gene. The V end lost 3 bases, the J end lost 4 bases, and 10 bases lay between the germline ends. Germline loops: CDR1 SGHNT, CDR2 YENEEA. This CDR3 spans 13 amino acids. The CDR3 sequence is CASSFPMEYEQYF. The CDR3 DNA reads TGTGCCAGCAGCTTCCCTATGGAATACGAGCAGTACTTC.

Only a few counts were recorded for this clone. The chain employs TRBV19 and TRBJ1-1; D gene ambiguous. The CDR3 covers 14 residues. Germline V gives CDR1 LNHDA, CDR2 SQIVND (reference sequence). Trimming left V 7 bases short and J 2 bases short, with 14 bases between. The CDR3 DNA follows: TGTGCCAGTAAGATCAGTCGACTAAACACTGAAGCTTTCTTT. Encoded protein: CASKISRLNTEAFF.

The chain is built from TRBV27 and TRBJ2-1; D gene unclear. Germline V CDR1 and CDR2: MNHEY, SMNVEV (reference sequence). The CDR3 runs 12 residues. Trimming took 4 bases from V and 6 from J, leaving 7 bases between them. CDR3 bases: TGTGCCAGCAGTTCACGCGCCAATGAGCAGTTCTTC. Translation: CASSSRANEQFF.

This clone was observed a handful of times. The chain couples TRBV9 to TRBJ1-4, with D possibly being TRBD1 (5 bases). Germline values: CDR1 SGDLS, CDR2 YYNGEE. This CDR3 region has 14 residues. V was cut by 0 bases and J by 6 bases, with 9 bases left in between. The CDR3 nucleotides are TGTGCCAGCAGCGTAGGCGGGGGACATGAAAAACTGTTTTTT. The encoded protein is CASSVGGGHEKLFF.